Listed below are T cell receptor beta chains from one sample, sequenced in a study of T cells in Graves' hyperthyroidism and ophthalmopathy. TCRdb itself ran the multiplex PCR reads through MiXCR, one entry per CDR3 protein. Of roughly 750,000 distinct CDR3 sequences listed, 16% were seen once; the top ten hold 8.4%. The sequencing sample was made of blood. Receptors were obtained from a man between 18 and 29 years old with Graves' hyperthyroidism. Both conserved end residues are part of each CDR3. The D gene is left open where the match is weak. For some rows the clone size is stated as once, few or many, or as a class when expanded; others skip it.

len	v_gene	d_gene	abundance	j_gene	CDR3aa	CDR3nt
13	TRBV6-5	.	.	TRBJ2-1	CASSYGRGVEQFF	TGTGCCAGCAGTTACGGGAGGGGGGTTGAGCAGTTCTTC
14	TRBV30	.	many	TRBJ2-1	CAWSGLASYNEQFF	TGTGCCTGGAGTGGCCTAGCGTCCTACAATGAGCAGTTCTTC
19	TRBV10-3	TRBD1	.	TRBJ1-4	CAISGLPTGEVGSNEKLFF	TGTGCCATCAGTGGGCTACCAACAGGGGAAGTTGGTTCTAATGAAAAACTGTTTTTT
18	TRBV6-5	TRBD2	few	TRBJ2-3	CASSSPAGALHLADTQYF	TGTGCCAGCAGTTCTCCAGCGGGAGCTTTGCATCTCGCAGATACGCAGTATTTT
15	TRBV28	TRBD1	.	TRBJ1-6	CASSLETGPYSPLHF	TGTGCCAGCAGTTTAGAGACAGGGCCGTATTCACCCCTCCACTTT
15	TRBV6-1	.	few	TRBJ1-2	CASSEALHRDNGYTF	TGTGCCAGCAGTGAAGCGCTTCACAGGGATAATGGCTACACCTTC
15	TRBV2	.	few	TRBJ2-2	CASSEGAGNTGELFF	TGTGCCAGCAGTGAAGGAGCGGGTAACACCGGGGAGCTGTTTTTT
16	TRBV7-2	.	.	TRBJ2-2	CASSLIWGANTGELFF	TGTGCCAGCAGCTTAATATGGGGTGCGAACACCGGGGAGCTGTTTTTT
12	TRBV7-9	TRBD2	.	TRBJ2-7	CAGAAGGGEQYF	TGTGCCGGCGCAGCGGGAGGTGGCGAGCAGTACTTC
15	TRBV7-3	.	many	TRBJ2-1	CASSLDPGVYNEQFF	TGTGCCAGCAGCTTAGATCCCGGGGTATACAATGAGCAGTTCTTC
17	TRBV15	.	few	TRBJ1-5	CATSVQGYSKSNQPQHF	TGTGCCACCTCGGTACAGGGATACAGCAAGAGCAATCAGCCCCAGCATTTT
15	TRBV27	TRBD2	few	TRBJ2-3	CASSHGLAGGRTQYF	TGTGCCAGCAGCCACGGACTAGCGGGAGGGCGTACGCAGTATTTT
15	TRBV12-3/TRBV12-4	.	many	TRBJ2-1	CASSLAAFSYNEQFF	TGTGCCAGCAGTTTAGCTGCCTTCTCCTACAATGAGCAGTTCTTC
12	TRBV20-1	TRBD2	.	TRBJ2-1	CSARLADNEQFF	TGCAGTGCTAGACTAGCGGACAATGAGCAGTTCTTC
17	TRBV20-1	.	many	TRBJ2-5	CSAPKHRIRDREETQYF	TGCAGTGCTCCAAAACACCGGATTCGGGACCGAGAAGAGACCCAGTACTTC
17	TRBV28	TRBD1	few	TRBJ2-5	CASIPGQRINDQETQYF	TGTGCCAGCATCCCGGGACAGCGCATAAACGACCAAGAGACCCAGTACTTC
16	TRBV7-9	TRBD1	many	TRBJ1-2	CASSLSYGQANYGYTF	TGTGCCAGCAGCTTATCCTACGGACAGGCGAACTATGGCTACACCTTC
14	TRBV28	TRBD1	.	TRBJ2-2	CASDRTGGIGELFF	TGTGCCAGCGATCGGACAGGGGGCATCGGGGAGCTGTTTTTT
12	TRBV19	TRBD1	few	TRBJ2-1	CASGYRGDEQFF	TGTGCCAGTGGTTACAGGGGTGATGAGCAGTTCTTC
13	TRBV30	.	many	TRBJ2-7	CAWSRTGGVEQYF	TGTGCCTGGAGCCGTACGGGGGGCGTCGAGCAGTACTTC
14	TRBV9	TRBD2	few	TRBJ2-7	CASGKREGGDEQYF	TGTGCCAGCGGCAAGCGGGAGGGCGGAGACGAGCAGTACTTC
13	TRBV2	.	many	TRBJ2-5	CASTKRAGETQYF	TGTGCCAGCACCAAGAGAGCCGGAGAGACCCAGTACTTC
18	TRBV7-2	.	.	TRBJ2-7	CASSLTGDPLDRASEQYF	TGTGCCAGCAGCTTAACCGGGGACCCTCTGGATCGGGCTAGCGAGCAGTACTTC
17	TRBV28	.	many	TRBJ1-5	CASSFPRGGGASQPQHF	TGTGCCAGCAGTTTTCCCCGCGGGGGAGGGGCGAGTCAGCCCCAGCATTTT
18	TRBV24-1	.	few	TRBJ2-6	CATSGQRGSTKGPNVLTF	TGTGCCACCTCGGGCCAGAGGGGTAGTACTAAGGGGCCCAACGTCCTGACTTTC